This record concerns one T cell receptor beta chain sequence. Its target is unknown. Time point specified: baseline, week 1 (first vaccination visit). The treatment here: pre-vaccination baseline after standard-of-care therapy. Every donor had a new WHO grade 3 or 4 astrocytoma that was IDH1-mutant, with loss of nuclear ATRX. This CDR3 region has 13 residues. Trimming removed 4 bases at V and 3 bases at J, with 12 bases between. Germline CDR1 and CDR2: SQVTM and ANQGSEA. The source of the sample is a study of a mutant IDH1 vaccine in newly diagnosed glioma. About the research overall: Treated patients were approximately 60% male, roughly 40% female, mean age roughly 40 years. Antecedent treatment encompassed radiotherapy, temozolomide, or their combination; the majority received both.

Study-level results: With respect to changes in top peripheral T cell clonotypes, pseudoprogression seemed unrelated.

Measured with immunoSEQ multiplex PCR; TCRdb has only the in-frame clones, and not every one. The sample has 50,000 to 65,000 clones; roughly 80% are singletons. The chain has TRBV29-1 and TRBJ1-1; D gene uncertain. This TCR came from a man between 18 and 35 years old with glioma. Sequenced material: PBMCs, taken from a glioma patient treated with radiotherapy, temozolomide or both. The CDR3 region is CSVAPGFDTEAFF. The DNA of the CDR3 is TGCAGCGTTGCCCCGGGGTTTGACACTGAAGCTTTCTTT.